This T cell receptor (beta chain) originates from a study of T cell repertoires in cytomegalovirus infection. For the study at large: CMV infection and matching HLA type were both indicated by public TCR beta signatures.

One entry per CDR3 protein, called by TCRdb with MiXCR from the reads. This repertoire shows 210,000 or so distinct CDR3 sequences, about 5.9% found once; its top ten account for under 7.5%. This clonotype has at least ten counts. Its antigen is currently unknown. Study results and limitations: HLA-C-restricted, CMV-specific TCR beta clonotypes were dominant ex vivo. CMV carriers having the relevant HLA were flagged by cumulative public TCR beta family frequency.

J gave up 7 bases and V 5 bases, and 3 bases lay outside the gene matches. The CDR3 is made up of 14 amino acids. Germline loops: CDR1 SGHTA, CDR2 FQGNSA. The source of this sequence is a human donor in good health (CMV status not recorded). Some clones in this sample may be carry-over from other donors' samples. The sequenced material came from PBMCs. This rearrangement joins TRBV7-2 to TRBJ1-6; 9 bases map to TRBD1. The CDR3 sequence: CASSDRGVNSPLHF. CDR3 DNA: TGTGCCAGCAGCGACAGGGGGGTGAATTCACCCCTCCACTTT.